This paragraph reports one T cell receptor (beta chain). Profiled with immunoSEQ multiplex PCR; TCRdb holds only in-frame clones, not every one. The sample lists about 180,000 clones, around 88% occurring once. The sample comes from a study of Ad26.COV2.S vaccination and SARS-CoV-2 variants. Germline V CDR1 and CDR2: SQVTM, ANQGSEA. Trimming removed 3 bases at V and 6 bases at J, with 21 bases between. The CDR3 spans 15 residues. The rearrangement links TRBV29-1 to TRBJ2-7; the D is unclear. This sequence originates from a human donor who had recovered from COVID-19. This sample comprised peripheral blood, obtained after recovery from COVID-19. CDR3: CSVEIRTPPGFEQYF. The DNA of the CDR3 is TGCAGCGTTGAGATAAGGACCCCGCCAGGTTTCGAGCAGTACTTC.